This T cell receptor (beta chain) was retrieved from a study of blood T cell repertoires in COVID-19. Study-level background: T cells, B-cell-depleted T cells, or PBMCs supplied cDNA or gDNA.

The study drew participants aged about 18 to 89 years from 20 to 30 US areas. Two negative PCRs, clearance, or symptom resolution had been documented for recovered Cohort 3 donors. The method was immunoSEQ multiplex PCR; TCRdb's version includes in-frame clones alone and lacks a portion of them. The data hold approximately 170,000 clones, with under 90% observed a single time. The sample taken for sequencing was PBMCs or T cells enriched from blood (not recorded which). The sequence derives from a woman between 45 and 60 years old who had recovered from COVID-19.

DNA for the CDR3: TGCGCCAGCAGCTTGGGCCTCCGGGAGAACACTGAAGCTTTCTTT. Protein sequence: CASSLGLRENTEAFF. This chain links TRBV5-1 with TRBJ1-1; D remains unclear. Germline loops: CDR1 SGHRS, CDR2 YFSETQ. CDR3 size: 15 residues. The germline V and J ends were trimmed by 0 bases and 1 base, with 10 bases remaining between them.